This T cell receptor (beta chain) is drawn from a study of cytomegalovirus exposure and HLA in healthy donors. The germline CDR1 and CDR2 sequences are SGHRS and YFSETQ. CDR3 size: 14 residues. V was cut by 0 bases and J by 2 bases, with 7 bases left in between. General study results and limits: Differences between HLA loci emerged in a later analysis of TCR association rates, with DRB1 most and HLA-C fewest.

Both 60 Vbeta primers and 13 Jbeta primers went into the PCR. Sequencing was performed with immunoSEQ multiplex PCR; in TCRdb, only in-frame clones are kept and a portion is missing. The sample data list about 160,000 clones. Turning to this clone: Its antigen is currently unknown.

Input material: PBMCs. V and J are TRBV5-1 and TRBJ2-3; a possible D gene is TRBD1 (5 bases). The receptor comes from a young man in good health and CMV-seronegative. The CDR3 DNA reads TGCGCCAGCAGCTTGGACAGGCCCACAGATACGCAGTATTTT. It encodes CASSLDRPTDTQYF.